Given below is one TCR beta chain in context. The antigen is undetermined. Each CDR3 protein gets one entry in TCRdb, which reprocessed the 5' RACE reads and gives no DNA. This repertoire comprises about half a million distinct CDR3 sequences; its ten largest clones make up over 1.1%. The sample comes from a study of T cells expressing NK-cell markers. Study as a whole: The eight sequenced donors comprised seven who were HCMV-seropositive and one who was seronegative. Regarding the study as a whole: Dominant NKG2C+ clonotypes were found to form roughly 1.0-7.0% of CD8+ T cells in about 6 donors.

This CDR3 is built from 13 residues. The TCR was taken from a woman aged 45-65 years in good health. The chain recombines TRBV12-3 or TRBV12-4 with TRBJ2-1; the TCRdb D gene call, TRBD2, has no DNA to confirm it. The sequencing input was blood T cells: a sorted CD56 or NKG2C T cell subset, CD4+ or CD8+ T cells, or bulk PBMC T cells (not recorded which). The CDR3: CASSYGRNNEQFF.